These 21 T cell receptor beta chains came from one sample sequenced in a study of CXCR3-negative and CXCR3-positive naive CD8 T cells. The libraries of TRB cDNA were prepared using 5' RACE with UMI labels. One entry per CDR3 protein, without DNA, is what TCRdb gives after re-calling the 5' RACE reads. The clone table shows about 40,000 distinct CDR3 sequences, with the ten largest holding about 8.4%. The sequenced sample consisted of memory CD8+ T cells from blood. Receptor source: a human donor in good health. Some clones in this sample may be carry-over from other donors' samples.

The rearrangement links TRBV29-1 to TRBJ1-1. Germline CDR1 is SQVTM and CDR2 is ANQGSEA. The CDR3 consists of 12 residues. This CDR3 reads CSVDYLNTEAFF.

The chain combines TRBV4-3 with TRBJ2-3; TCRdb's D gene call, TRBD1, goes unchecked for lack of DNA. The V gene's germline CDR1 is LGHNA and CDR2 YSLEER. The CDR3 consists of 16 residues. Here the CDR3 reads CASSQGRRQPTDTQYF.

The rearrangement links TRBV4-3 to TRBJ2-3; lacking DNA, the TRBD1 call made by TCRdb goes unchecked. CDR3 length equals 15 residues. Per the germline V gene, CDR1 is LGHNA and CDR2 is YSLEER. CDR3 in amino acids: CASSQEGRGVDTQYF.

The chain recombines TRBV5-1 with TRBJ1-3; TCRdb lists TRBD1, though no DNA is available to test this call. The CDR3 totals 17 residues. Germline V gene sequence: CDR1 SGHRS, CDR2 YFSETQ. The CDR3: CASSLGEASGPGNTIYF.

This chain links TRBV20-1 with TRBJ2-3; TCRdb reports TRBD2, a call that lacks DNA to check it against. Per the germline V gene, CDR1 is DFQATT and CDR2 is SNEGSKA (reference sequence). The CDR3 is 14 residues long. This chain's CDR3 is CSASLAGGGDTQYF.

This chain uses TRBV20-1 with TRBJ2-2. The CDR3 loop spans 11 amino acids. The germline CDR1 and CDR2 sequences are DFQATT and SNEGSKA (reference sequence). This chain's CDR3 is CSAYNTGELFF.

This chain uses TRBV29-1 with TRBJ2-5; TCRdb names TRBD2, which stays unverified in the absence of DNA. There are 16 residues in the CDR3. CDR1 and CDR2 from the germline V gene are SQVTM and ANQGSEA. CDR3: CSVEEKSGEWWVPQYF. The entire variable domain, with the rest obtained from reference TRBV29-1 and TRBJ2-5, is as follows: SAVISQKPSRDICQRGTSLTIQCQVDSQVTMMFWYRQQPGQSLTLIATANQGSEATYESGFVIDKFPISRPNLTFSTLTVSNMSPEDSSIYLCSVEEKSGEWWVPQYFGPGTRLLVL.

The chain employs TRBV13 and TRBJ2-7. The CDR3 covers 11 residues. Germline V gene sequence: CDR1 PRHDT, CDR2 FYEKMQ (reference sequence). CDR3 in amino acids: CASSSGDEQYF.

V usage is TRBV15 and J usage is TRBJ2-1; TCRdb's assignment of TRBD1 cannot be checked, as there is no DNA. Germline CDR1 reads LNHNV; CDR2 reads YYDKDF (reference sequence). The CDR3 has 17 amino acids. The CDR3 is CATSRTSDRGHKHQQLF.

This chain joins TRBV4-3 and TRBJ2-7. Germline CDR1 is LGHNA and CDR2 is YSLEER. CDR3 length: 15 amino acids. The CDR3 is CASSQDISVPYEQYF.

The CDR3 spells CASSEGKGATDTQYF. The gene calls are TRBV6-1 and TRBJ2-3; the D call from TCRdb, TRBD1, cannot be confirmed without DNA. The CDR3 loop spans 15 amino acids. Germline V CDR1 and CDR2: MNHNS, SASEGT.

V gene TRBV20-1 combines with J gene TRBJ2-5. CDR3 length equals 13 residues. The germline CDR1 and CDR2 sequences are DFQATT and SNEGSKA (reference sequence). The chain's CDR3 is CSASSQNQETQYF.

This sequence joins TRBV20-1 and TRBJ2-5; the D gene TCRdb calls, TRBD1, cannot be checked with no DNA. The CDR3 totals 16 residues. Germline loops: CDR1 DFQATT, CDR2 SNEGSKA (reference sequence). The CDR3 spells CSAPPGRILEDETQYF.

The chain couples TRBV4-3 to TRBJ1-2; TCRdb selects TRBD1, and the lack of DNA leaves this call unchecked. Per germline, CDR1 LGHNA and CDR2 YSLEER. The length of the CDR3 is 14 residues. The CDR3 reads CASSQGNAGEGYTF.

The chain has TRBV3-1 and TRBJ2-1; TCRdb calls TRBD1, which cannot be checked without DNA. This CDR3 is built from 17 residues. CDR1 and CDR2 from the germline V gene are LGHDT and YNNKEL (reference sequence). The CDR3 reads CASSPLHPRDPYNEQFF.

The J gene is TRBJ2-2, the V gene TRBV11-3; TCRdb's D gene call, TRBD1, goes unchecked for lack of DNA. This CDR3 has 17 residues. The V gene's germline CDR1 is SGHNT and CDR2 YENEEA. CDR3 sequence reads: CASSLLPAKGATGELFF.

The CDR3 spells CASSQVMVWTSSHEQFF. The chain couples TRBV14 to TRBJ2-1; without DNA, the TCRdb call of TRBD2 cannot be checked. Germline V CDR1 and CDR2: SGHDN, FVKESK. The CDR3 totals 17 residues.

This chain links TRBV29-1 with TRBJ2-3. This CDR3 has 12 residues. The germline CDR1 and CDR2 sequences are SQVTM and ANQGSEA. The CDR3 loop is CSAPKATDTQYF.

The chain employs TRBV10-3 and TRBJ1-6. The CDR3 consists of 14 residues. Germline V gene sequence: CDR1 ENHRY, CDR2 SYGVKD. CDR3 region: CAISERIGRSPLHF.

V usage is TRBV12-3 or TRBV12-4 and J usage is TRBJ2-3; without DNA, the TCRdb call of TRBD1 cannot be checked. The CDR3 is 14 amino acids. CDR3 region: CASSPRDSTDTQYF.

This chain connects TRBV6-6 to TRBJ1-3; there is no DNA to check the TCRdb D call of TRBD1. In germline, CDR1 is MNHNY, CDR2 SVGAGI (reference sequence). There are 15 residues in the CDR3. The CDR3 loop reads CASTPEVFSGNTIYF.